The 24 T cell receptor beta chains presented below share a single source sample, sequenced in a study of a mutant IDH1 vaccine in newly diagnosed glioma. No antigen has been identified for these receptors. The time point denotes: week 11, during vaccination. The study gave 300 ug of mutant IDH1 20-mer peptide per vaccine dose, with topical imiquimod. Assay used: immunoSEQ multiplex PCR; TCRdb lists only in-frame clones, some missing. The table has about 110,000 clones, roughly nine tenths seen once. The sample in question was PBMCs, obtained from a glioma patient whose treatment included an IDH1 peptide vaccine. The receptors were gathered from a woman aged 50 to 60 with glioma.

The rearrangement links TRBV7-9 to TRBJ2-7; 13 positions agree with TRBD2. V lost 5 bases and J lost 1; bases outside the gene matches: 8. The CDR3 length is 17 residues. Germline lookup yields CDR1 SEHNR and CDR2 FQNEAQ (reference sequence). Here the CDR3 DNA reads TGTGCCAGCAGCCCAACTAGCGGGAGGGCCTTATCCTACGAGCAGTACTTC. Its translation: CASSPTSGRALSYEQYF.

The chain employs TRBV25-1 and TRBJ2-1, with D possibly TRBD2 on 6 matching bases. The CDR3 length is 13 residues. Germline-derived CDR1 and CDR2 are MGHDK and SYGVNS. The V and J ends lost 2 bases and 8 bases respectively, with 10 bases between them. The chain's CDR3 is CASSEGGFDEQFF. CDR3 DNA: TGTGCCAGCAGTGAAGGAGGGTTCGATGAGCAGTTCTTC.

This clone came up a few times. This sequence joins TRBV6-4 and TRBJ1-5; possible D gene TRBD1, 5 bases. Germline V gene sequence: CDR1 MRHNA, CDR2 SNTAGT. CDR3 length equals 12 residues. V was pared by 8 bases and J by 4 bases, with 9 bases between. Here the CDR3 reads CASAAGNQPQHF. The DNA for the CDR3 is TGTGCCAGCGCCGCAGGGAATCAGCCCCAGCATTTT.

This clone has just one count. This rearrangement joins TRBV11-2 to TRBJ2-5, with 8 nucleotides matching TRBD2. The germline V gene has CDR1 SGHAT and CDR2 FQNNGV. CDR3 length: 14 residues. With 5 bases clipped from V and 2 bases from J, the junction kept 4 bases outside the gene matches. CDR3 loop: CASSPGGGQETQYF. The CDR3 DNA follows: TGTGCCAGCAGCCCCGGGGGGGGACAAGAGACCCAGTACTTC.

The chain has TRBV28 and TRBJ1-2; D call uncertain. This CDR3 is 15 amino acids long. Germline V gene lookup returns CDR1 MDHEN and CDR2 SYDVKM. V lost 5 bases to trimming and J lost 2 bases, with 15 bases between them. The CDR3 spells CASSSLGRVNYGYTF. CDR3 DNA sequence: TGTGCCAGCAGTAGCCTAGGGCGGGTGAACTATGGCTACACCTTC.

This chain connects TRBV11-1 to TRBJ2-2; the match to TRBD2 covers 14 bases. V lost 4 bases to trimming and J lost 6 bases; unmatched junction nucleotides: 1. The CDR3 consists of 15 residues. Germline V lookup: CDR1 SGHAT, CDR2 FQDESV (reference sequence). The CDR3 DNA reads as TGTGCCAGCAGCTCGGGACTAGCGGGGGCCGGGGAGCTGTTTTTT. Translated: CASSSGLAGAGELFF.

The chain employs TRBV6-5 and TRBJ2-7; no clear D. Germline V gene sequence: CDR1 MNHEY, CDR2 SVGAGI. This CDR3 region has 12 residues. The V and J ends lost 7 bases and 0 bases respectively, with 7 bases between them. DNA of the CDR3: TGTGCCAGCACCGACACCTCCTACGAGCAGTACTTC. It translates to CASTDTSYEQYF.

The V and J genes are TRBV9 and TRBJ2-3; D gene unclear. CDR3 length: 14 residues. Germline V gene lookup returns CDR1 SGDLS and CDR2 YYNGEE. V gave up 2 bases and J gave up 3 bases, with 10 bases separating them. Here the CDR3 reads CASSVLQSTDTQYF. CDR3 DNA: TGTGCCAGCAGCGTCCTACAGTCTACAGATACGCAGTATTTT. The full variable domain, its missing parts supplied by reference TRBV9 and TRBJ2-3, is DSGVTQTPKHLITATGQRVTLRCSPRSGDLSVYWYQQSLDQGLQFLIQYYNGEERAKGNILERFSAQQFPDLHSELNLSSLELGDSALYFCASSVLQSTDTQYFGPGTRLTVL.

The V call is TRBV5-1, the J call TRBJ1-2; 7 bases are a match to TRBD1. The V gene's germline CDR1 is SGHRS and CDR2 YFSETQ. Losses at the gene ends were 4 bases for V and 4 bases for J; bases not matched to a gene: 4. The CDR3 is 13 residues long. The CDR3 is CASSDRVGYGYTF. The DNA of the CDR3 is TGCGCCAGCAGCGACAGGGTAGGCTATGGCTACACCTTC.

Only one count was recorded for this clone. The chain combines TRBV30 with TRBJ1-5; D gene ambiguous. The CDR3 spans 13 residues. V gave up 5 bases and J gave up 7 bases, with 15 bases separating them. CDR1 and CDR2 from the germline V gene are GTSNPN and SVGIG (reference sequence). DNA of the CDR3: TGTGCCTGGTCCCCCCCCGCATTCCAGCCCCAGCATTTT. Its protein is CAWSPPAFQPQHF.

The chain links TRBV27 to TRBJ2-3; TRBD2 matches 10 bases. The CDR3 is 16 amino acids. Germline lookup yields CDR1 MNHEY and CDR2 SMNVEV (reference sequence). J was trimmed by 0 bases and V by 5 bases; bases with no gene match: 5. CDR3 nucleotide sequence: TGTGCCAGCAGTGCTACTAGCGGGACGAGCACAGATACGCAGTATTTT. This sequence encodes CASSATSGTSTDTQYF.

This chain links TRBV4-1 with TRBJ1-2; a possible D gene is TRBD1 (5 bases). This CDR3 spans 14 amino acids. Germline CDR1 MGHRA, CDR2 YSYEKL. Trimming stripped 0 bases from V and 5 bases from J, with 10 bases between. CDR3: CASSQEWGEYGYTF. CDR3 sequence (DNA): TGCGCCAGCAGCCAAGAGTGGGGGGAGTATGGCTACACCTTC.

This chain connects TRBV11-2 to TRBJ2-7; D may correspond to TRBD1 or TRBD2 (6 bases each). This CDR3 region has 15 residues. Trimming removed 0 bases from V and 1 base from J, with 10 bases in between. The germline gives CDR1 SGHAT, CDR2 FQNNGV. The CDR3 nucleotides read TGTGCCAGCAGCTTAGATAGGGGGAGGTCCTACGAGCAGTACTTC. It is translated as CASSLDRGRSYEQYF.

This chain uses TRBV28 with TRBJ2-5; the D gene is possibly TRBD1 (6 bases). V was clipped by 8 bases and J by 5 bases, with 15 bases between them. CDR3 length: 13 residues. Germline loops: CDR1 MDHEN, CDR2 SYDVKM. The CDR3 DNA is TGTGCCAGCGGCCGGGACAATGGGGAGACCCAGTACTTC. Translating gives CASGRDNGETQYF.

The CDR3 bases are TGTGCCAGCAGTTTCAGGGCCTACTCCTACAATGAGCAGTTCTTC. Protein: CASSFRAYSYNEQFF. The chain employs TRBV27 and TRBJ2-1, with a weak D call TRBD1 (5 bases). CDR3 length: 15 amino acids. V was pared by 3 bases and J by 0 bases, with 9 bases between. Germline values: CDR1 MNHEY, CDR2 SMNVEV (reference sequence).

V gene TRBV4-1 combines with J gene TRBJ2-1; 8 positions match TRBD2. There are 18 residues in the CDR3. Germline assignment: CDR1 MGHRA and CDR2 YSYEKL. V gave up 2 bases and J gave up 1 base; unmatched junction bases: 10. The CDR3 protein is CASSQPSRQRGSYNEQFF. The CDR3 coding sequence is TGCGCCAGCAGCCAACCCTCTCGACAGCGGGGGTCCTACAATGAGCAGTTCTTC.

The rearrangement links TRBV5-4 to TRBJ2-1; TRBD1 aligns across 7 bases. The CDR3 extends over 15 amino acids. The germline V gene encodes CDR1 SGHNT and CDR2 YYREEE (reference sequence). Trimming removed 0 bases from V and 2 bases from J; junction bases left unmatched: 2. CDR3 DNA sequence: TGTGCCAGCAGCTTGGGTCAGGGGGCCTACAATGAGCAGTTCTTC. Its translation: CASSLGQGAYNEQFF.

The chain links TRBV2 to TRBJ2-7; weak D call: TRBD2 (7 bases). Trimming cost V 3 bases and J 4 bases, with 13 bases left between them. The CDR3 spans 14 residues. The germline CDR1 and CDR2 sequences are SNHLY and FYNNEI. This chain's CDR3 is CASSDQGREYEQYF. The CDR3 DNA reads TGTGCCAGCAGTGACCAGGGGCGGGAGTACGAGCAGTACTTC. The full variable domain, in which reference TRBV2 and TRBJ2-7 provide the parts outside the CDR3, is EPEVTQTPSHQVTQMGQEVILRCVPISNHLYFYWYRQILGQKVEFLVSFYNNEISEKSEIFDDQFSVERPDGSNFTLKIRSTKLEDSAMYFCASSDQGREYEQYFGPGTRLTVT.

This chain connects TRBV2 to TRBJ1-2; D is ambiguous. Deletions cut 2 bases from V and 4 bases from J, with 5 bases between. CDR1 and CDR2 from the germline V gene are SNHLY and FYNNEI. The CDR3 sequence is 12 residues long. Here the CDR3 reads CASSERTYGYTF. The CDR3 DNA follows: TGTGCCAGCAGTGAACGGACCTATGGCTACACCTTC.

The rearrangement uses TRBV5-3 and TRBJ1-1; tentative D call: TRBD1 (5 bases). TRBV5-3 is an ORF, and what it does is uncertain. CDR3 length: 14 residues. Trimming removed 4 bases at V and 0 bases at J, with 10 bases between. CDR3 DNA sequence: TGTGCCAGAAGCCAGGGACGTTTGAACACTGAAGCTTTCTTT. Amino acid sequence: CARSQGRLNTEAFF.

This sequence joins TRBV5-1 and TRBJ2-4; D gene uncertain. Germline CDR1 and CDR2: SGHRS and YFSETQ. This CDR3 is 14 amino acids long. V lost 0 bases and J lost 6, with 10 bases in between. The CDR3: CASSLGGPPNIQYF. CDR3 DNA sequence: TGCGCCAGCAGCTTGGGCGGCCCCCCAAACATTCAGTACTTC.

DNA of the CDR3: TGTGCCAGCAGCTCCAAGGAGCCAGGGAGTAAGACTTTCTTT. It yields the protein CASSSKEPGSKTFF. The gene calls are TRBV7-2 and TRBJ1-1; tentative D call: TRBD1 (5 bases). Trimming removed 4 bases at V and 12 bases at J, with 21 bases between. Germline V gives CDR1 SGHTA, CDR2 FQGNSA. The CDR3 has 14 amino acids.

V usage is TRBV30 and J usage is TRBJ1-1; D is unresolved. Trimming took off 0 bases at V and 4 bases at J, with 15 bases between the two ends. Germline CDR1 is GTSNPN and CDR2 is SVGIG (reference sequence). This CDR3 has 15 amino acids. Here the CDR3 reads CAWSVLDGVGTEAFF. The CDR3 DNA sequence: TGTGCCTGGAGTGTACTGGATGGGGTGGGCACTGAAGCTTTCTTT.

V gene TRBV28 combines with J gene TRBJ2-2, with 10 bases matching TRBD1. J lost 5 bases, V lost 7 bases, and 13 bases had no gene match. This CDR3 is built from 17 residues. Germline V CDR1 and CDR2: MDHEN, SYDVKM. The CDR3 sequence: CASITLRTGGRTGELFF. In DNA form, the CDR3 reads TGTGCCAGCATCACCCTACGGACAGGGGGGAGAACCGGGGAGCTGTTTTTT.